Shown below are 27 T cell receptor beta chains from a single sample sequenced in a study of shared clonotypes between healthy human individuals. Profiled with immunoSEQ multiplex PCR; TCRdb holds only in-frame clones, not every one. Seen here are over 400,000 clones, approximately 84% observed once, and the top ten hold 10% to 15%. Sequencing input: PBMCs. These receptors were taken from a woman aged 40-49 years in good health. Some clones in this sample may be carry-over from other donors' samples.

This clone was found a few times. This chain connects TRBV6-6 to TRBJ2-2; 9 bases fit TRBD1. The CDR3 extends over 16 amino acids. The V gene end was trimmed by 2 bases and the J gene end by 4 bases; junction bases not matched to a gene: 5. Germline values: CDR1 MNHNY, CDR2 SVGAGI (reference sequence). The CDR3 here is CASSYGTGKGTGELFF. CDR3 coding DNA: TGTGCCAGCAGTTACGGGACAGGGAAGGGCACCGGGGAGCTGTTTTTT.

This clone appeared a few times. This rearrangement joins TRBV10-3 to TRBJ2-5; D is unclear. The germline CDR1 and CDR2 sequences are ENHRY and SYGVKD. The V end was cut by 3 bases, the J end by 5 bases, with 7 bases between. The CDR3 extends over 12 amino acids. The CDR3 region is CAISDSVETQYF. The CDR3 DNA sequence: TGTGCCATCAGTGACTCGGTTGAGACCCAGTACTTC.

The V call is TRBV5-6, the J call TRBJ1-3; D is ambiguous. Looked up from germline, CDR1 is SGHDT and CDR2 is YYEEEE. Trimming removed 2 bases from V and 8 bases from J, with 20 bases in between. The length of the CDR3 is 16 residues. This CDR3 reads CASSFPAEHAGDTIYF. The CDR3 DNA reads as TGTGCCAGCAGCTTCCCGGCGGAACATGCCGGGGACACCATATATTTT. The full variable domain, rest sourced from reference TRBV5-6 and TRBJ1-3, is DAGVTQSPTHLIKTRGQQVTLRCSPKSGHDTVSWYQQALGQGPQFIFQYYEEEERQRGNFPDRFSGHQFPNYSSELNVNALLLGDSALYLCASSFPAEHAGDTIYFGEGSWLTVV.

The CDR3 DNA sequence: TGTGCCAGCAGTTCCATTTCAGGTCGGACAGACAACTACGAGCAGTACTTC. The encoded protein is CASSSISGRTDNYEQYF. The chain is built from TRBV7-9 and TRBJ2-7; D may be TRBD1 (6 bases). V lost 6 bases and J 3 bases, leaving 24 bases between the germline ends. This CDR3 region has 17 residues. Germline values: CDR1 SEHNR, CDR2 FQNEAQ (reference sequence). The variable domain in full, with the rest retrieved from reference TRBV7-9 and TRBJ2-7, is DTGVSQNPRHKITKRGQNVTFRCDPISEHNRLYWYRQTLGQGPEFLTYFQNEAQLEKSRLLSDRFSAERPKGSFSTLEIQRTEQGDSAMYLCASSSISGRTDNYEQYFGPGTRLTVT.

Note on this clone: A single base separates this from a much larger clone, so it may be a read error. The same CDR3 can be traced to other DNA sequences in this sample. The rearrangement links TRBV5-8 to TRBJ2-3; 8 bases match TRBD1. The CDR3 sequence is 13 residues long. Germline lookup yields CDR1 SGHTS and CDR2 YDEGEE. The CDR3 coding sequence is TGTGCCAGCAGCTGGACAGGGATCCTAGTGCAGTATTTC. Protein product: CASSWTGILVQYF.

With respect to this clone: This clone may be a read error of a much larger clone one base away. Other DNA sequences from this sample encode an identical CDR3 as well. V gene TRBV11-2 combines with J gene TRBJ2-5; 11 bases are shared with TRBD2. Germline V gene data show CDR1 as SGHAT and CDR2 as FQNNGV. The CDR3 loop spans 16 amino acids. The ends lost 1 base at V and 4 bases at J; junction bases unmatched: 5. The CDR3 sequence is CASSLGSGGVGETQYF. In DNA form, the CDR3 reads TGTGCCAGCAGCTTAGGTAGCGGGGGGGTAGGAGAGACCCAGTACTTC.

The sample holds a few counts of this clone. This chain uses TRBV30 with TRBJ2-5, with D uncertain. Germline CDR1 GTSNPN, CDR2 SVGIG (reference sequence). V was trimmed by 0 bases and J by 5 bases, leaving 7 bases between them. CDR3 length: 12 amino acids. In nucleotides, the CDR3 is TGTGCCTGGAGTGTGGCCCCCGAGACCCAGTACTTC. This sequence encodes CAWSVAPETQYF.

V usage is TRBV6-1 and J usage is TRBJ2-3, with D maybe TRBD2 (6 bases). The V gene's germline CDR1 is MNHNS and CDR2 SASEGT. The CDR3 has 14 residues. V dropped 7 bases and J dropped 5 bases, with 16 bases sitting between them. DNA of the CDR3: TGTGCCAGCACCCAAAGGGGACTCAGAGATACGCAGTATTTT. It is translated as CASTQRGLRDTQYF.

This clone came up once. V gene TRBV29-1 combines with J gene TRBJ2-1, with 11 bases identical to TRBD1. Unmatched junction bases numbered 13, after V lost 7 bases and J lost 8 bases. The germline V gene has CDR1 SQVTM and CDR2 ANQGSEA. This CDR3 comprises 15 residues. CDR3 DNA: TGCAGCGCTCTGACCCGGGACAGGGGGTACTATGAGCAGTTCTTC. Protein product: CSALTRDRGYYEQFF.

Comments on this clone: One base separates it from a far larger clone, so it is likely a read error. This same CDR3 is encoded by further DNA sequences in the sample. V usage is TRBV5-1 and J usage is TRBJ1-5; tentative D call: TRBD1 (5 bases). CDR3 length: 13 amino acids. Trimming removed 0 bases at V and 5 bases at J, with 6 bases between. Germline V gene sequence: CDR1 SGHRS, CDR2 YFSETQ. Here the CDR3 DNA reads TGCGCCAGCAGCTTGGTAGGGGATCAGCCCCAGCATTTT. Encoded protein: CASSLVGDQPQHF.

V and J are TRBV15 and TRBJ1-1, with D possibly matching TRBD1 (6 bases). V lost 8 bases and J lost 6, with 16 bases in between. Germline lookup yields CDR1 LNHNV and CDR2 YYDKDF (reference sequence). The CDR3 has 13 amino acids. The CDR3 protein is CATGKQGRAEAFF. DNA of the CDR3: TGTGCCACCGGAAAACAGGGAAGGGCTGAAGCTTTCTTT.

In regard to this clone: With only one base between it and a far larger clone, this is likely a read error. The genes are TRBV25-1 and TRBJ2-7; tentative D call: TRBD2 (5 bases). The CDR3 length is 16 residues. V lost 5 bases to trimming and J lost 0 bases, with 17 bases between them. Germline CDR1 is MGHDK and CDR2 is SYGVNS. CDR3: CASSQPEGVNSYEQYF. The CDR3 coding sequence is TGTGCCAGCAGTCAACCAGAGGGCGTAAACTCCTACGAGCAGTACTTC.

This clone was recorded only once. V and J are TRBV5-1 and TRBJ2-1, with TRBD1 identical over 8 bases. V shed 0 bases and J 9 bases; nucleotides not matched to a gene: 11. The CDR3 spans 16 residues. Germline V CDR1 and CDR2: SGHRS, YFSETQ. CDR3 sequence: CASSLAWQGASGEQFF. CDR3 DNA: TGCGCCAGCAGCTTGGCTTGGCAGGGGGCTTCGGGTGAGCAGTTCTTC.

This clone was seen once. A single base is all that separates this from a far larger clone, so a read error is likely. Other DNA sequences from this sample encode an identical CDR3 as well. The rearrangement uses TRBV6-1 and TRBJ1-5; D is unresolved. Germline CDR1 is MNHNS and CDR2 is SASEGT. The length of the CDR3 is 13 residues. The CDR3 bases are TGTGCTAGCAGTGATCTTAGCAATCAGCCCCAGCATTTT. This gives the protein CASSDLSNQPQHF.

This rearrangement joins TRBV18 to TRBJ2-2, with a weak D call TRBD1 (6 bases). Germline V CDR1 and CDR2: KGHSH, LQKENI. This CDR3 comprises 16 residues. The germline V and J ends were trimmed by 3 bases and 2 bases, with 13 bases remaining between them. The CDR3 here is CASSPETGINTGELFF. The CDR3 DNA reads as TGTGCCAGCTCACCTGAAACAGGGATCAACACCGGGGAGCTGTTTTTT.

Remarks on this clone: A far larger clone is one base from this, pointing to a likely read error. The V and J genes are TRBV7-8 and TRBJ2-5; D call uncertain. The DNA end is a closer match to TRBJ2-7, so the J assignment may be wrong. This CDR3 is 12 amino acids long. Per the germline V gene, CDR1 is SGHVS and CDR2 is FQNEAQ. DNA of the CDR3: TGTGCCAGCAGCCACAAGGTAGACGAGCAGTACTTC. Amino acids: CASSHKVDEQYF.

V gene TRBV27 combines with J gene TRBJ1-5, with D maybe TRBD1 (6 bases). Germline CDR1 reads MNHEY; CDR2 reads SMNVEV (reference sequence). Trimming stripped 8 bases from V and 4 bases from J, with 18 bases between. The CDR3 loop spans 15 amino acids. DNA of the CDR3: TGTGCCAGCGGCGAACAGGGCTCGGGGAATCAGCCCCAGCATTTT. This translates into CASGEQGSGNQPQHF.

The chain has TRBV30 and TRBJ2-4; D is possibly TRBD1 (6 bases). V lost 6 bases and J 1 base, leaving 13 bases between the germline ends. Germline values: CDR1 GTSNPN, CDR2 SVGIG (reference sequence). CDR3 length: 14 amino acids. CDR3 coding DNA: TGTGCCTGTTCCTGGGGGCAGGCCAAAAACATTCAGTACTTC. It yields the protein CACSWGQAKNIQYF.

CDR3 protein: CASSPNGPSRGEKLFF. The DNA of the CDR3 is TGTGCCAGTAGTCCAAATGGACCCTCCCGGGGGGAAAAACTGTTTTTT. The V call is TRBV19, the J call TRBJ1-4; TRBD1 might be the D (5 bases). The CDR3 extends over 16 amino acids. Germline-derived CDR1 and CDR2 are LNHDA and SQIVND (reference sequence). V shed 5 bases and J shed 8 bases, with 21 bases lying between them.

The chain couples TRBV25-1 to TRBJ2-7, with D uncertain. Deletions cut 4 bases from V and 6 bases from J, with 10 bases between. Germline V gene data show CDR1 as MGHDK and CDR2 as SYGVNS. The CDR3 extends over 12 amino acids. The CDR3 sequence is CASSGGTFEQYF. In DNA form, the CDR3 reads TGTGCCAGCAGTGGAGGTACGTTCGAGCAGTACTTC.

As for this clone: A read error may be the cause here, since a much bigger clone is one base away. This rearrangement joins TRBV30 to TRBJ2-2, with D uncertain. The germline V and J ends were trimmed by 2 bases and 4 bases, with 14 bases remaining between them. From germline, CDR1 is GTSNPN and CDR2 SVGIG (reference sequence). This CDR3 spans 15 amino acids. The CDR3 region has the DNA TGTGCCTGGAGTCGAGGAAGCAATAGCACCGGGGAGCTGTTTTTT. Protein: CAWSRGSNSTGELFF.

This clone came up a few times. This is likely an artifact of a read error, given a far larger clone one base away. Other DNA sequences in this sample translate to the same CDR3. This chain links TRBV18 with TRBJ1-1, with D possibly TRBD1 on 6 matching bases. The CDR3 is 15 amino acids. Per the germline V gene, CDR1 is KGHSH and CDR2 is LQKENI. The CDR3 bases are TGTGCAAGCTCACCTGGAGTGAGGGGGAGAGCTGAAGCTTTCTTT. Translated: CASSPGVRGRAEAFF.

Details on this clone: A far larger clone is off by one base, so a read error is likely. The CDR3 region is CASSDGGDGKPQHF. The CDR3 DNA reads as TGTGCCAGCAGTGATGGCGGGGACGGTAAGCCCCAGCATTTT. The J gene is TRBJ1-5, the V gene TRBV2, with D perhaps TRBD1 (5 bases). Germline CDR1 and CDR2: SNHLY and FYNNEI. Trimming took off 3 bases at V and 8 bases at J, with 14 bases between the two ends. The CDR3 consists of 14 residues.

This clone is a singleton in its sample. A far larger clone is a single base away, which makes a read error likely. The same CDR3 also results from other DNA sequences found in this sample. The chain couples TRBV5-4 to TRBJ2-2, with unresolved D. Germline-derived CDR1 and CDR2 are SGHNT and YYREEE (reference sequence). There are 14 residues in the CDR3. The CDR3 nucleotides read TGTGCCAGCAGCTTGAAAGGGCACACAGGGGAGCTGTTTTTT. Residues: CASSLKGHTGELFF.

Comment on this clone: With a far larger clone one base away, a read error is the likely cause. This sequence joins TRBV5-4 and TRBJ1-5; weak D call: TRBD1 (6 bases). CDR1 is SGHNT, CDR2 YYREEE, per germline (reference sequence). This CDR3 spans 15 amino acids. V gave up 0 bases and J gave up 5 bases, with 12 bases separating them. This CDR3 reads CASSLGQVIDQPQHF. The CDR3 coding sequence is TGTGCCAGCAGCTTGGGACAGGTGATTGATCAGCCCCAGCATTTT.

This clone was detected many times. Other DNA sequences in the sample encode the same CDR3. The rearrangement uses TRBV4-2 and TRBJ2-5; 12 nucleotides match TRBD2. V was clipped by 4 bases and J by 5 bases; unmatched bases: 8. CDR1 and CDR2 from the germline V gene are LGHNA and YNFKEQ. The length of the CDR3 is 16 residues. In nucleotides, the CDR3 is TGTGCCAGCAGCCCATCAACCGGGACTAGCGGGGAGACCCAGTACTTC. This translates into CASSPSTGTSGETQYF.

V and J are TRBV27 and TRBJ2-2; D possibly uses TRBD1 or TRBD2 (5 bases each). The CDR3 is 16 residues long. Germline assignment: CDR1 MNHEY and CDR2 SMNVEV (reference sequence). With 6 bases removed from V and 4 bases from J, the gap between germline ends came to 18 bases. The CDR3 DNA is TGTGCCAGCAGCACCCGGGACCCCAGGAGCACCGGGGAGCTGTTTTTT. Encoded protein: CASSTRDPRSTGELFF.